One sample yielded the 21 T cell receptor beta chains listed below, sequenced in a study of T-cell memory formation after mild COVID-19. TCRdb reprocessed the 5' RACE reads with MiXCR, giving one entry per CDR3 protein. This sample has about 160,000 distinct CDR3 sequences, with roughly 31% found just once. The source material was PBMCs or a T cell subset sorted from them (not recorded which). The receptors shown here come from an adult woman who had mild COVID-19 (a few samples of this study predate the infection). Cell type and time point are not known.

This clonotype was counted a few times. This sequence joins TRBV29-1 and TRBJ2-1, with D tentatively TRBD2 (5 bases). Per germline, CDR1 SQVTM and CDR2 ANQGSEA. The CDR3 is 13 amino acids. The V gene lost 0 bases and the J gene lost 10 bases, with 13 bases spanning the gap. In nucleotides, the CDR3 is TGCAGCGTTGAAGACTGGGGAGTAGCAGAGCAGTTCTTC. Translation gives CSVEDWGVAEQFF.

The CDR3 here is CATSRGGPLGTKDNEQFF. CDR3 sequence (DNA): TGTGCCACCAGCAGGGGTGGGCCCCTCGGGACAAAGGACAATGAGCAGTTCTTC. The chain carries TRBV15 and TRBJ2-1; possibly TRBD1 for D (6 bases). The CDR3 runs 18 residues. Germline V gene lookup returns CDR1 LNHNV and CDR2 YYDKDF (reference sequence). The V end lost 3 bases, the J end lost 5 bases, and 23 bases lay between the germline ends.

V is TRBV5-6 and J is TRBJ2-3; 8 bases agree with TRBD2. CDR1 is SGHDT, CDR2 YYEEEE, per germline. The V segment lost 4 bases and the J segment 2 bases; nucleotides outside the gene matches: 9. This CDR3 region has 16 residues. The CDR3 here is CASSHRSGTATDTQYF. In DNA, the CDR3 is TGTGCCAGCAGCCACCGTAGCGGGACGGCCACAGATACGCAGTATTTT.

A few counts support this clonotype. The V gene is TRBV12-3 or TRBV12-4, the J gene TRBJ2-7, with a possible D match to TRBD1 (6 bases). The CDR3 sequence is 15 residues long. Trimming pared 6 bases from V and 4 bases from J, leaving 19 bases between. The CDR3 DNA reads TGTGCCAGCAGCCCAGGACAGACCCTGGGATACGAGCAGTACTTC. Protein: CASSPGQTLGYEQYF.

The table lists this clonotype with many counts. V usage is TRBV20-1 and J usage is TRBJ1-4; D is uncertain. Trimming left V 0 bases short and J 4 bases short, with 9 bases between. The CDR3 consists of 14 residues. Germline V lookup: CDR1 DFQATT, CDR2 SNEGSKA (reference sequence). The CDR3 loop is CSARDYQLNEKLFF. CDR3 coding DNA: TGCAGTGCTAGAGATTACCAGCTTAATGAAAAACTGTTTTTT.

The genes are TRBV11-2 and TRBJ2-5, with 9 nucleotides matching TRBD2. The CDR3 consists of 16 residues. Germline CDR1 reads SGHAT; CDR2 reads FQNNGV. Unmatched junction bases numbered 12, after V lost 3 bases and J lost 7 bases. This chain's CDR3 is CASSFVREGRRGTQYF. The CDR3 coding sequence is TGTGCCAGCAGCTTTGTGCGGGAGGGCCGGAGGGGGACCCAGTACTTC.

This clonotype was counted a few times. This chain connects TRBV7-2 to TRBJ1-1, with no clear D. The CDR3 covers 19 residues. Per germline, CDR1 SGHTA and CDR2 FQGNSA. V shed 5 bases and J shed 2 bases, with 27 bases lying between them. The CDR3 DNA reads TGTGCCAGCAGCCCACGACTCACCGACGGAGCATTGGGTAACACTGAAGCTTTCTTT. It yields the protein CASSPRLTDGALGNTEAFF.

In this sample, this clonotype turned up a few times. This chain connects TRBV7-9 to TRBJ2-5, with a tentative D call TRBD1 (7 bases). V lost 7 bases, J lost 1 base, and 13 bases lay in between. Germline V gene sequence: CDR1 SEHNR, CDR2 FQNEAQ (reference sequence). This CDR3 is built from 14 residues. CDR3 residues: CASTQGGSQETQYF. CDR3 in DNA: TGTGCCAGCACCCAGGGGGGATCCCAAGAGACCCAGTACTTC.

The chain combines TRBV20-1 with TRBJ1-2; 9 positions agree with TRBD1. J gave up 8 bases and V 2 bases, and 9 bases lay outside the gene matches. This CDR3 is built from 14 residues. The V gene's germline CDR1 is DFQATT and CDR2 SNEGSKA (reference sequence). In DNA form, the CDR3 reads TGCAGTGCTAGACTACGGGACAGGGTGGAAGGCTACACCTTC. Protein sequence: CSARLRDRVEGYTF.

The rearrangement links TRBV5-1 to TRBJ2-3; TRBD1 agrees at 8 bases. V dropped 4 bases and J dropped 0; count of bases not matched to a gene: 7. From germline, CDR1 is SGHRS and CDR2 YFSETQ. The CDR3 is 16 residues long. The CDR3 spells CASSPGDRFSTDTQYF. The CDR3 bases are TGCGCCAGCAGCCCAGGGGACAGGTTCAGCACAGATACGCAGTATTTT.

The gene calls are TRBV5-4 and TRBJ2-7; the D is unclear. Trimming took 6 bases from V and 5 from J, leaving 12 bases between them. This CDR3 contains 12 residues. Per the germline V gene, CDR1 is SGHNT and CDR2 is YYREEE (reference sequence). The CDR3 nucleotides are TGTGCCAGCACCCGAGATTGGGACGAGCAGTACTTC. This sequence encodes CASTRDWDEQYF.

The V gene is TRBV4-2, the J gene TRBJ2-3; no firm D call. Trimming cost V 4 bases and J 1 base, with 12 bases left between them. Germline values: CDR1 LGHNA, CDR2 YNFKEQ. The CDR3 runs to 15 residues. The CDR3: CASSPRPGGTDTQYF. DNA of the CDR3: TGTGCCAGCAGCCCCCGCCCGGGTGGCACAGATACGCAGTATTTT.

This clonotype was recorded a few times. The rearrangement joins TRBV15 to TRBJ2-3; 14 nucleotides agree with TRBD2. The V segment lost 5 bases and the J segment 0 bases; nucleotides outside the gene matches: 10. The CDR3 totals 19 residues. The germline V gene has CDR1 LNHNV and CDR2 YYDKDF (reference sequence). This CDR3 reads CATSSSTSGGAPSTDTQYF. In DNA, the CDR3 is TGTGCCACCAGCTCTTCGACTAGCGGGGGGGCCCCTAGCACAGATACGCAGTATTTT.

This clonotype was recorded many times. This chain links TRBV7-6 with TRBJ2-5; D is tentatively TRBD1 or TRBD2 (5 bases each). V lost 7 bases to trimming and J lost 6 bases, with 18 bases between them. Germline-derived CDR1 and CDR2 are SGHVS and FNYEAQ. The CDR3 has 14 amino acids. The CDR3 bases are TGTGCCAGCACACCTCCCCGGGGACCCCAGACCCAGTACTTC. Translation: CASTPPRGPQTQYF.

This clonotype was picked up a small number of times. CDR3 bases: TGCAGTGCTAGCTCAAAGGAATCCGGGACACCATACGAGCAGTACTTC. Protein sequence: CSASSKESGTPYEQYF. The chain uses TRBV20-1 and TRBJ2-7, with D perhaps matching TRBD1 (6 bases). The CDR3 sequence is 16 residues long. Trimming removed 3 bases from V and 4 bases from J, with 22 bases in between. Germline CDR1 is DFQATT and CDR2 is SNEGSKA (reference sequence).

The chain couples TRBV14 to TRBJ2-5; D gene ambiguous. V was trimmed by 2 bases and J by 7 bases, leaving 5 bases between them. The CDR3 has 11 residues. Germline lookup yields CDR1 SGHDN and CDR2 FVKESK. The chain's CDR3 is CASSQRGTQYF. The CDR3 DNA reads TGTGCCAGCAGCCAACGCGGGACCCAGTACTTC.

The chain carries TRBV19 and TRBJ2-6, with D unresolved. The ends were cut back, 7 bases at V and 2 bases at J, with 9 bases in the middle. The germline V gene encodes CDR1 LNHDA and CDR2 SQIVND (reference sequence). The CDR3 covers 14 residues. The CDR3 loop reads CASTAVAGANVLTF. CDR3 coding DNA: TGTGCCAGTACCGCAGTCGCTGGGGCCAACGTCCTGACTTTC. The full variable domain, in which reference TRBV19 and TRBJ2-6 provide the parts outside the CDR3, is DGGITQSPKYLFRKEGQNVTLSCEQNLNHDAMYWYRQDPGQGLRLIYYSQIVNDFQKGDIAEGYSVSREKKESFPLTVTSAQKNPTAFYLCASTAVAGANVLTFGAGSRLTVL.

This clonotype showed up just a few times. The CDR3, as DNA: TGTGCCTGGAGTGTAGCCCTGGGCAATCAGCCCCAGCATTTT. Translation: CAWSVALGNQPQHF. The rearrangement uses TRBV30 and TRBJ1-5, with unresolved D. This CDR3 is built from 14 residues. V shed 0 bases and J shed 2 bases, with 8 bases lying between them. The germline CDR1 and CDR2 sequences are GTSNPN and SVGIG (reference sequence).

This clonotype came up a few times. V usage is TRBV20-1 and J usage is TRBJ2-3; D is undetermined. This CDR3 region has 16 residues. Trimming stripped 0 bases from V and 2 bases from J, with 15 bases between. CDR1 and CDR2 (germline): DFQATT, SNEGSKA (reference sequence). The CDR3 reads CSARDRMTAFTDTQYF. The CDR3 nucleotides read TGCAGTGCTAGAGATAGAATGACTGCGTTCACAGATACGCAGTATTTT.

This clonotype was found a few times. This chain connects TRBV20-1 to TRBJ1-2, with D possibly being TRBD1 (5 bases). This CDR3 is built from 11 residues. Between the trimmed V and J ends, which lost 8 bases and 2 bases, there was a span of 9 bases. The germline gives CDR1 DFQATT, CDR2 SNEGSKA (reference sequence). The CDR3 sequence is CSTGENYGYTF. The CDR3 DNA reads as TGCAGTACAGGAGAAAACTATGGCTACACCTTC.

This sequence joins TRBV20-1 and TRBJ2-1, with TRBD2 identical over 8 bases. The germline V gene encodes CDR1 DFQATT and CDR2 SNEGSKA (reference sequence). The CDR3 has 16 amino acids. J gave up 5 bases and V 0 bases, and 9 bases lay outside the gene matches. The CDR3 coding sequence is TGCAGTGCTAGAGATTTGCAGGGCGGGGGGAACAATGAGCAGTTCTTC. Translated: CSARDLQGGGNNEQFF.